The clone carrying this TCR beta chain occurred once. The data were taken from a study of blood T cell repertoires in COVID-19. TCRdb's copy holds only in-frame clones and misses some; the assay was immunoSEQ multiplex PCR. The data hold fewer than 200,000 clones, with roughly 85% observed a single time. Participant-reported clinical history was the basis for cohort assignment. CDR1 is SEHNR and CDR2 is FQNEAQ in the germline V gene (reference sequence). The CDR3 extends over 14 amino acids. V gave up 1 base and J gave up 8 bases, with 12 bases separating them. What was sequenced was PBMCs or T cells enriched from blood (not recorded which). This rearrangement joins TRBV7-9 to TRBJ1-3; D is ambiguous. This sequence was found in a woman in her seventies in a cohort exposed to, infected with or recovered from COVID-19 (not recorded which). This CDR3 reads CASSLDIWSDTIYF. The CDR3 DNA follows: TGTGCCAGCAGCTTAGATATATGGTCGGACACCATATATTTT.